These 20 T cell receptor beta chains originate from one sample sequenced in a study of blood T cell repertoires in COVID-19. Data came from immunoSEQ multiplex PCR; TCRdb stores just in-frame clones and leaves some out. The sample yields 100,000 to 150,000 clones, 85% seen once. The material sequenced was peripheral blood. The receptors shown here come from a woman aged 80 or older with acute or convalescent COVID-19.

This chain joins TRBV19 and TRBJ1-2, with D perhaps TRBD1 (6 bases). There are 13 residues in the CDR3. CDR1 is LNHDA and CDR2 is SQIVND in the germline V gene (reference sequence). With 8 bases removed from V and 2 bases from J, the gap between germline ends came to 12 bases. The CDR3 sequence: CASLNRENYGYTF. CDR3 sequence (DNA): TGTGCCAGTTTAAACAGGGAGAACTATGGCTACACCTTC.

The CDR3 DNA follows: TGTGCCAGCAGTTACAGTAGGGGGACTAGCGGGGTCACAGCCAAAAACATTCAGTACTTC. Its protein product is CASSYSRGTSGVTAKNIQYF. J is TRBJ2-4 and V is TRBV6-2 or TRBV6-3, with TRBD2 matching over 13 bases. Per germline, CDR1 MNHEY and CDR2 SVGEGT. This CDR3 has 20 residues. V lost 2 bases to trimming and J lost 0 bases; unmatched junction nucleotides: 10.

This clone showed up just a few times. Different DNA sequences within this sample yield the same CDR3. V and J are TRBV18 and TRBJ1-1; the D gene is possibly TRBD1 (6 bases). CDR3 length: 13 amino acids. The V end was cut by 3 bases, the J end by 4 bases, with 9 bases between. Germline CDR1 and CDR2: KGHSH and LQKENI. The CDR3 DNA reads TGTGCCAGCTCACCGAAAGGGGGCACTGAAGCTTTCTTT. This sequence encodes CASSPKGGTEAFF.

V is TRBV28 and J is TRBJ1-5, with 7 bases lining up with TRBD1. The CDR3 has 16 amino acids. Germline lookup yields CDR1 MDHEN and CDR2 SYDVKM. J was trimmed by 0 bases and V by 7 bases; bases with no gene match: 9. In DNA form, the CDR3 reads TGTGCCAGCAATACACAGGGGTTCTATAGCAATCAGCCCCAGCATTTT. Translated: CASNTQGFYSNQPQHF.

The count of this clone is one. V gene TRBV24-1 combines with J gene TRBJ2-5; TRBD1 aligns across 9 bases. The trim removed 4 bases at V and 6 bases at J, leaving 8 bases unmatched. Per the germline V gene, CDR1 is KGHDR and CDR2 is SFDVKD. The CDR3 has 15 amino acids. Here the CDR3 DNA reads TGTGCCACCAGTGAACATACAGGGGGCGACAAGACCCAGTACTTC. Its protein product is CATSEHTGGDKTQYF.

CDR3 residues: CASSLMTGNYGYTF. DNA for the CDR3: TGCGCCAGCAGCTTGATGACAGGGAACTATGGCTACACCTTC. V gene TRBV5-1 combines with J gene TRBJ1-2; 7 positions match TRBD1. V trimming: 1 base; J trimming: 2 bases; junction bases outside the gene matches: 2. Germline V lookup: CDR1 SGHRS, CDR2 YFSETQ. This CDR3 is 14 amino acids long.

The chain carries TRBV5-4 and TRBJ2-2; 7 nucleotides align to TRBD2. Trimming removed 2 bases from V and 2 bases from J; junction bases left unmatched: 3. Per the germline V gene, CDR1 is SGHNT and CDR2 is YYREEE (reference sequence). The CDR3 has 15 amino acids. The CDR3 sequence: CASSFASGNTGELFF. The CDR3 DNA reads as TGTGCCAGCAGCTTTGCTAGCGGCAACACCGGGGAGCTGTTTTTT.

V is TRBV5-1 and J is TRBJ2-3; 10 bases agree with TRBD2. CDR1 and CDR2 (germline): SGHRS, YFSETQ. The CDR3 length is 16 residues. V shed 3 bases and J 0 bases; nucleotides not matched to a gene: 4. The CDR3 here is CASSSGTSVSTDTQYF. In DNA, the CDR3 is TGCGCCAGCAGCTCCGGGACTAGCGTTAGCACAGATACGCAGTATTTT.

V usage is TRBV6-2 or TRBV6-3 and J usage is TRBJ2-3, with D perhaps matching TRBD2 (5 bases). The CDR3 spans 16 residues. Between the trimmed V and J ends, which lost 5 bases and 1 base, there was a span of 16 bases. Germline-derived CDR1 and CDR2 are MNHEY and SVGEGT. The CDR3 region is CASSLLADGGTDTQYF. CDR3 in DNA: TGTGCCAGCAGTCTCCTAGCTGACGGAGGCACAGATACGCAGTATTTT.

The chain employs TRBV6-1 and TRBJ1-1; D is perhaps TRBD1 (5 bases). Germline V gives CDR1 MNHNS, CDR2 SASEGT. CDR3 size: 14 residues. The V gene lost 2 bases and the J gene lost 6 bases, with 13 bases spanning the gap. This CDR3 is CASSERQGLAEAFF. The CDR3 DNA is TGTGCCAGCAGTGAACGGCAGGGATTGGCTGAAGCTTTCTTT.

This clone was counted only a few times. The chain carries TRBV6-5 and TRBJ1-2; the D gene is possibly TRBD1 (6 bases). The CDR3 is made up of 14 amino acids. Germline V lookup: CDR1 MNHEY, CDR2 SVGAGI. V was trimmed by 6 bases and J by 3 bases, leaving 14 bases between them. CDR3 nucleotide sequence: TGTGCCAGCAGAAGCCCAGGGGCGGACTATGGCTACACCTTC. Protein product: CASRSPGADYGYTF.

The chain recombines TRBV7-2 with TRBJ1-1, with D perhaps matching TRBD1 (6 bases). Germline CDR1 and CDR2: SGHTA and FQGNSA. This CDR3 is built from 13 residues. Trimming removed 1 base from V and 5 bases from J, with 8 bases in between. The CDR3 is CASSLEQGTEAFF. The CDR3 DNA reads TGTGCCAGCAGCTTAGAACAGGGAACTGAAGCTTTCTTT.

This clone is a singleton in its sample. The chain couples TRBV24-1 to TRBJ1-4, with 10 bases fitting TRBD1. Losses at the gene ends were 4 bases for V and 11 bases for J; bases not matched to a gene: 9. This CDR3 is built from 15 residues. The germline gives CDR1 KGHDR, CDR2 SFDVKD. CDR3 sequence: CATSDTGTGERKLFF. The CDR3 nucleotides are TGTGCCACCAGTGACACCGGGACAGGGGAGAGGAAACTGTTTTTT.

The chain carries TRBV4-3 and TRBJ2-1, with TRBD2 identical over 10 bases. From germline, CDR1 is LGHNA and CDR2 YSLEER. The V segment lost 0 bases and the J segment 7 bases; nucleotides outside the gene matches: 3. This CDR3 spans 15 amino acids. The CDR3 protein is CASSQEAGGWNEQFF. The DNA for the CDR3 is TGCGCCAGCAGCCAAGAAGCGGGGGGGTGGAATGAGCAGTTCTTC.

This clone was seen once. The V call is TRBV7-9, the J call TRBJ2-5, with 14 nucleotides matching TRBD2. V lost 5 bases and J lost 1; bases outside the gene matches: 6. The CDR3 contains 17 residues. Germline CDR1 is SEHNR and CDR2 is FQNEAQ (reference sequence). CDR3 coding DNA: TGTGCCAGCAGCCCGGGACTAGCGGGGGATTTCCAAGAGACCCAGTACTTC. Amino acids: CASSPGLAGDFQETQYF.

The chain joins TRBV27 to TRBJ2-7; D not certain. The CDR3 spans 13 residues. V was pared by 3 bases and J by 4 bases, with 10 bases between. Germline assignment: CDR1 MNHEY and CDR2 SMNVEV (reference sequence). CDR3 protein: CASSFRSGYEQYF. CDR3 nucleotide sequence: TGTGCCAGCAGTTTTAGGTCAGGTTACGAGCAGTACTTC.

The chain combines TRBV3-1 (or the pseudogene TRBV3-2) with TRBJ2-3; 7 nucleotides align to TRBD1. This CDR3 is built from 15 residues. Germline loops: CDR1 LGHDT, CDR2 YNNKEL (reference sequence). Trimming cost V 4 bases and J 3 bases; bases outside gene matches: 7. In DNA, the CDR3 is TGTGCCAGCAGCCCGTGGGACAGTAAAACAGATACGCAGTATTTT. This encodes CASSPWDSKTDTQYF.

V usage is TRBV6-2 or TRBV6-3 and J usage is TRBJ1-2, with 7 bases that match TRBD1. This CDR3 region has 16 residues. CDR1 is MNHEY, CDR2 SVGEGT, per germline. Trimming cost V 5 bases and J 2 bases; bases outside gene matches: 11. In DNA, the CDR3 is TGTGCCAGCAGTGACAGGGAGCTAAAACGAAACTATGGCTACACCTTC. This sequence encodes CASSDRELKRNYGYTF.

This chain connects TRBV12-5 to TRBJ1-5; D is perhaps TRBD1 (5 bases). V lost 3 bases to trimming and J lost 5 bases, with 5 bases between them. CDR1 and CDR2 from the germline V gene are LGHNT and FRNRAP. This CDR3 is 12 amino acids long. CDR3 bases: TGTGCTAGTGGTTTACAGGATCAGCCCCAGCATTTT. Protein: CASGLQDQPQHF.

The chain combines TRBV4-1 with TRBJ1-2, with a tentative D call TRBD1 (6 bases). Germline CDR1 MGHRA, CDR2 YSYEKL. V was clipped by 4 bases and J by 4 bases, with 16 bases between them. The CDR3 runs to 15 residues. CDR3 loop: CASSRDHREGYGYTF. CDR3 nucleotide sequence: TGCGCCAGCAGCCGAGACCACAGGGAGGGCTATGGCTACACCTTC.